This T cell receptor (beta chain) originates from a study of cytomegalovirus exposure and HLA in healthy donors. The protocol was immunoSEQ multiplex PCR, while the TCRdb copy is restricted to in-frame clones and leaves out a portion. This repertoire shows around 120,000 clones, 70% to 90% found once; its top ten account for 1.5% to 2%. The V gene end was trimmed by 3 bases and the J gene end by 4 bases; junction bases not matched to a gene: 3. This CDR3 has 14 residues. Germline CDR1 is SGHKS and CDR2 is YYEKEE (reference sequence). The source material was PBMCs. This chain connects TRBV5-5 to TRBJ2-7; TRBD1 aligns across 11 bases. The clonotype was recovered from a woman aged 18-35 years in good health and CMV-seronegative. This chain's CDR3 is CASSWGTGGYEQYF. The CDR3 DNA is TGTGCCAGCAGCTGGGGGACAGGGGGATACGAGCAGTACTTC.